The sequence of this TCR beta chain was determined in a study of T cell responses to AZD1222 COVID-19 vaccine (dated by TCRdb to the early 2020s). With respect to the entire study: A total of approximately 230 trial participants underwent TCR sequencing, of whom some 210 received two doses of AZD1222 and about 25 received two doses of the MenACWY control vaccine. Trial participants were enrolled into age subgroups of 18-55, 56-69 and 70-plus years, which contained about 150, 28 and 57 TCR-sequenced participants, respectively. Overall study results and their limits: Most participants were white British and females outnumbered males, and the authors suggested that clonal diversity may have been underestimated. Vaccine-associated CD4 TCRs spanned the whole spike protein, with dominant responses in regions 160-218 and 743-854. Nearly half of unique spike-specific TCRs reportedly recognized epitopes outside regions mutated in the B.1.351 and B.1.1.7 variants. Because no day 14 peak-response samples were available, the repertoires could be characterized only after the peak T cell response. Only five to seven AZD1222 recipients were SARS-CoV-2 seropositive at baseline, limiting conclusions about previously exposed vaccinees. In the small 56-69-year group, the increase in depth fell short of significance, most likely because of low power. After two AZD1222 doses, spike-specific TCR breadth and depth were significantly higher than at day 0 and than in MenACWY recipients.

The CDR3 regions of human TCRbeta chains were analyzed by immunosequencing. As for the original processing: TCRs in the repertoires were compared against a reference library of SARS-CoV-2-specific TCRs that had been generated with the MIRA antigen-specificity platform. Breadth was defined as the fraction of unique TCRs that were SARS-CoV-2-associated, and depth was defined as the fraction of total T cells that were SARS-CoV-2-associated. Using the MIRA data, each spike-specific TCR was mapped to the spike region that the TCR reacts to and placed in a CD4 or CD8 class. Log10-transformed breadth and depth values were compared by one-way ANOVA with Sidak's multiple comparisons tests. The clones in this table, taken by TCRdb from immuneACCESS, are in-frame only. Not every clone is retained; where verified, under half of the shortfall comes from an unresolved V gene, and the cause of the rest is unknown. V, J and clone size are taken as reported in that table, and D and trimming were inferred from the DNA itself. In all, the sample holds tens of thousands of clones, and around nine tenths of those were seen once. Roughly 4.8% of the sample is taken by the ten largest.

Inclusive of the bounding cysteine and phenylalanine, the CDR3 is 13 residues long. Only the CDR3 portion is preserved as DNA: 39 bases, with reading frame beginning at the first base. V was cut back by 8 bases and J by 0 bases, leaving a gap of 10 bases between them. The CDR1 and CDR2 encoded by the germline V gene are MNHEY and SVGAGI. According to the study, the label for this sample's time point signals: baseline before first vaccination. The treatment or condition label on this specimen signifies: meningococcal conjugate vaccine given as trial control. Samples from vaccinated people were obtained from the UK trials COV001 and COV002, which included a single-blind randomized controlled phase 2/3 trial of AZD1222 (ChAdOx1 nCoV-19) in healthy adults. For TCRbeta chain sequencing, PBMC samples were collected from trial participants at day 0 and at day 28 after the second dose. A note on this clone: This receptor's antigen is unknown. No base quality information exists; no much larger clone differs at one position.

Sequencing was performed on peripheral blood, taken on day 0 of MenACWY control vaccination. This TCR was sampled from an adult in good health. The rearrangement combines TRBV6-5 with TRBJ1-1; confidence is insufficient to name the D gene. The CDR3 in this case is CASRLVLNTEAFF. The nucleotides read TGTGCCAGCCGTCTAGTGTTGAACACTGAAGCTTTCTTT.